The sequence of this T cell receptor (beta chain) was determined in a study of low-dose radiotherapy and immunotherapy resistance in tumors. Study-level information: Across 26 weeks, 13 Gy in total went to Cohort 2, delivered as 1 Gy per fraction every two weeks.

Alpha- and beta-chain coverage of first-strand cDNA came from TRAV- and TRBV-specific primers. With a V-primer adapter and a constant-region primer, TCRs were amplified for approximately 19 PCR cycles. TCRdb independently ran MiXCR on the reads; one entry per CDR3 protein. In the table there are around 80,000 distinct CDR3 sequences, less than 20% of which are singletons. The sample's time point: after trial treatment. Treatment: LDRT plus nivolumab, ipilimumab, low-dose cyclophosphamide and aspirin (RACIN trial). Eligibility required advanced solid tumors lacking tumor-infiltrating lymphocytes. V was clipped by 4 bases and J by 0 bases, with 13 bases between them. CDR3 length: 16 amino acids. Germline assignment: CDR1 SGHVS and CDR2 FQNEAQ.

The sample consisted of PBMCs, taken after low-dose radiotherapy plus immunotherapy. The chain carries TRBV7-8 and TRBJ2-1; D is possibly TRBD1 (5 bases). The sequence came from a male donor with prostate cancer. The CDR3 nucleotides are TGTGCCAGCAGCTCCCCCACAGGTAGCTCCTACAATGAGCAGTTCTTC. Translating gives CASSSPTGSSYNEQFF.